This entry lists 23 T cell receptor beta chains sequenced from one sample in a study of shared clonotypes between healthy human individuals. Profiled with immunoSEQ multiplex PCR; TCRdb holds only in-frame clones, not every one. The table lists around 2,100,000 clones, approximately 94% of them singletons. Naive CD8 cells comprised CD45RO-negative, CCR7-positively selected cells, excluding terminally differentiated effector memory CD45RA+ cells. The sequenced material came from naive CD8+ T cells sorted from blood. Receptors were obtained from a young man in good health.

This chain links TRBV10-3 with TRBJ1-1; D is unclear. The CDR3 sequence is 14 residues long. Germline V gene sequence: CDR1 ENHRY, CDR2 SYGVKD. Trimming removed 3 bases from V and 7 bases from J, with 15 bases in between. DNA for the CDR3: TGTGCCATCAGTGAATCGGCCGCGGAGATTGAAGCTTTCTTT. It encodes CAISESAAEIEAFF.

The chain is built from TRBV5-4 and TRBJ1-5, with D uncertain. Per germline, CDR1 SGHNT and CDR2 YYREEE (reference sequence). This CDR3 has 14 amino acids. Trimming left V 1 base short and J 0 bases short, with 5 bases between. This CDR3 reads CASSLKDSNQPQHF. The CDR3 nucleotides read TGTGCCAGCAGCTTGAAGGATAGCAATCAGCCCCAGCATTTT.

This sequence joins TRBV28 and TRBJ1-5; D is possibly TRBD1 (5 bases). V lost 4 bases and J lost 5, with 9 bases in between. This CDR3 is 13 amino acids long. Per the germline V gene, CDR1 is MDHEN and CDR2 is SYDVKM. The CDR3 spells CASSWGGDQPQHF. The DNA for the CDR3 is TGTGCCAGCAGTTGGGGCGGAGATCAGCCCCAGCATTTT.

The CDR3 spells CASSAQGEGSSYNSPLHF. In DNA form, the CDR3 reads TGTGCCAGCTCAGCCCAGGGAGAGGGTAGCTCCTATAATTCACCCCTCCACTTT. The chain combines TRBV18 with TRBJ1-6; possibly TRBD1 for D (5 bases). The germline CDR1 and CDR2 sequences are KGHSH and LQKENI. Trimming cost V 5 bases and J 0 bases, with 17 bases left between them. This CDR3 is 18 amino acids long. Full variable domain (rest looked up from reference TRBV18 and TRBJ1-6): NAGVMQNPRHLVRRRGQEARLRCSPMKGHSHVYWYRQLPEEGLKFMVYLQKENIIDESGMPKERFSAEFPKEGPSILRIQQVVRGDSAAYFCASSAQGEGSSYNSPLHFGNGTRLTVT.

The genes are TRBV7-9 and TRBJ2-7; 7 bases are a match to TRBD1. This CDR3 spans 14 amino acids. V trimming: 0 bases; J trimming: 4 bases; junction bases outside the gene matches: 3. Germline loops: CDR1 SEHNR, CDR2 FQNEAQ (reference sequence). CDR3: CASSLATGRYEQYF. The CDR3, as DNA: TGTGCCAGCAGCTTAGCGACAGGGCGATACGAGCAGTACTTC.

The rearrangement links TRBV18 to TRBJ1-4; D is unresolved. CDR1 KGHSH and CDR2 LQKENI come from the germline V gene. The CDR3 has 15 amino acids. V dropped 8 bases and J dropped 1 base, with 14 bases sitting between them. CDR3 nucleotide sequence: TGTGCCAGCGCAGAGTCGGGGATAACTAATGAAAAACTGTTTTTT. This translates into CASAESGITNEKLFF.

The genes are TRBV28 and TRBJ2-7, with TRBD1 as a possible D gene (5 bases). The CDR3 runs to 13 residues. Germline lookup yields CDR1 MDHEN and CDR2 SYDVKM. CDR3 residues: CATASTETYEQYF. CDR3 bases: TGTGCGACCGCGTCGACAGAAACCTACGAGCAGTACTTC. Variable domain in full (rest from reference TRBV28 and TRBJ2-7): DVKVTQSSRYLVKRTGEKVFLECVQDMDHENMFWYRQDPGLGLRLIYFSYDVKMKEKGDIPEGYSVSREKKERFSLILESASTNQTSMYLCATASTETYEQYFGPGTRLTVT.

With regard to this clone: The same CDR3 also results from other DNA sequences found in this sample. This chain uses TRBV19 with TRBJ1-1, with D maybe TRBD1 (5 bases). V lost 6 bases and J lost 3, with 11 bases in between. The CDR3 totals 13 residues. Per germline, CDR1 LNHDA and CDR2 SQIVND (reference sequence). CDR3 nucleotides: TGTGCCAGTAGAAGGGACCGGGACACTGAAGCTTTCTTT. Amino acid sequence: CASRRDRDTEAFF.

A word on this clone: The same CDR3 is also encoded by other DNA sequences in this sample. The chain links TRBV2 to TRBJ1-1; D unclear. The germline V and J ends were trimmed by 0 bases and 3 bases, with 5 bases remaining between them. The germline CDR1 and CDR2 sequences are SNHLY and FYNNEI. CDR3 length: 13 residues. CDR3 amino acids: CASSEAGYTEAFF. CDR3 bases: TGTGCCAGCAGTGAAGCAGGGTACACTGAAGCTTTCTTT. Full variable domain (rest looked up from reference TRBV2 and TRBJ1-1): EPEVTQTPSHQVTQMGQEVILRCVPISNHLYFYWYRQILGQKVEFLVSFYNNEISEKSEIFDDQFSVERPDGSNFTLKIRSTKLEDSAMYFCASSEAGYTEAFFGQGTRLTVV.

Worth noting for this clone: An end of the junction does not agree with germline; a read error may underlie this. The chain has TRBV7-8 and TRBJ2-7; TRBD1 is a possible D gene (5 bases). Germline V gives CDR1 SGHVS, CDR2 FQNEAQ. The CDR3 runs 13 residues. CDR3 amino acids: CASSLGGGAGNHF. The CDR3 nucleotides are TGTGCCAGCAGCTTAGGAGGTGGGGCAGGAAATCACTTC.

This chain links TRBV19 with TRBJ2-1, with a weak D call TRBD1 (5 bases). The CDR3 length is 13 residues. The germline V gene encodes CDR1 LNHDA and CDR2 SQIVND (reference sequence). The V gene lost 0 bases and the J gene lost 15 bases, with 15 bases spanning the gap. CDR3 amino acids: CASSIDSETVRFF. DNA for the CDR3: TGTGCCAGTAGTATAGATTCGGAGACAGTGCGGTTCTTC.

As concerns this clone: This sample includes further DNA sequences coding for the same CDR3. The chain couples TRBV4-1 to TRBJ2-7, with 7 positions matching TRBD1. V gave up 4 bases and J gave up 0 bases; unmatched junction bases: 3. The CDR3 is 14 amino acids. CDR1 and CDR2 (germline): MGHRA, YSYEKL. The CDR3 here is CASSLRDSSYEQYF. The CDR3 coding sequence is TGCGCCAGCAGCCTTCGGGACAGCTCCTACGAGCAGTACTTC.

This clone was seen a single time. The chain's CDR3 is CASLPASSYNEQFF. The CDR3 nucleotides are TGTGCCAGTCTGCCAGCTAGCTCCTACAATGAGCAGTTCTTC. V is TRBV2 and J is TRBJ2-1; D is uncertain. V lost 9 bases and J lost 0, with 12 bases in between. Germline V gene lookup returns CDR1 SNHLY and CDR2 FYNNEI. The CDR3 spans 14 residues. Variable domain in full (rest from reference TRBV2 and TRBJ2-1): EPEVTQTPSHQVTQMGQEVILRCVPISNHLYFYWYRQILGQKVEFLVSFYNNEISEKSEIFDDQFSVERPDGSNFTLKIRSTKLEDSAMYFCASLPASSYNEQFFGPGTRLTVL.

J is TRBJ2-7 and V is TRBV7-9, with a possible D match to TRBD2 (5 bases). In germline, CDR1 is SEHNR, CDR2 FQNEAQ (reference sequence). V lost 1 base to trimming and J lost 6 bases, with 7 bases between them. The CDR3 has 12 residues. The CDR3, as DNA: TGTGCCAGCAGCTTAGTGGCGGGCGAGCAGTACTTC. This codes for CASSLVAGEQYF.

V and J are TRBV7-9 and TRBJ2-5, with D hard to call. CDR1 is SEHNR and CDR2 is FQNEAQ in the germline V gene (reference sequence). V was clipped by 4 bases and J by 2 bases, with 11 bases between them. The CDR3 has 14 amino acids. As DNA, the CDR3 is TGTGCCAGCAGCTCTCCGACGGAACAAGAGACCCAGTACTTC. Translation gives CASSSPTEQETQYF. Using reference TRBV7-9 and TRBJ2-5 for the parts outside the CDR3, the full variable domain is DTGVSQNPRHKITKRGQNVTFRCDPISEHNRLYWYRQTLGQGPEFLTYFQNEAQLEKSRLLSDRFSAERPKGSFSTLEIQRTEQGDSAMYLCASSSPTEQETQYFGPGTRLLVL.

Turning to this clone: Other DNA sequences in this sample translate to the same CDR3. The V call is TRBV13, the J call TRBJ1-1, with 7 bases identical to TRBD1. Looked up from germline, CDR1 is PRHDT and CDR2 is FYEKMQ (reference sequence). The junction had 5 bases not matched to a gene; V was cut back by 5 bases and J by 5 bases. The CDR3 spans 13 residues. Here the CDR3 reads CASSQGGGTEAFF. DNA of the CDR3: TGTGCCAGCAGCCAAGGGGGCGGGACTGAAGCTTTCTTT.

The gene calls are TRBV11-2 and TRBJ1-1; perhaps TRBD1 as D (6 bases). Germline values: CDR1 SGHAT, CDR2 FQNNGV. Trimming removed 0 bases at V and 1 base at J, with 12 bases between. The CDR3 runs to 16 residues. CDR3 residues: CASSLDEGGANTEAFF. The CDR3 coding sequence is TGTGCCAGCAGCTTAGATGAAGGGGGTGCGAACACTGAAGCTTTCTTT.

The chain couples TRBV11-2 to TRBJ2-1; D is ambiguous. Trimming stripped 5 bases from V and 8 bases from J, with 10 bases between. The CDR3 has 12 residues. In germline, CDR1 is SGHAT, CDR2 FQNNGV. The CDR3 nucleotides are TGTGCCAGCAGCCTCATCCGGGATGAGCAGTTCTTC. Protein: CASSLIRDEQFF.

This chain links TRBV27 with TRBJ2-3, with D maybe TRBD1 (5 bases). The CDR3 is made up of 17 amino acids. The V gene lost 3 bases and the J gene lost 2 bases, with 18 bases spanning the gap. Germline assignment: CDR1 MNHEY and CDR2 SMNVEV (reference sequence). CDR3: CASSFQSVQGITDTQYF. The CDR3 bases are TGTGCCAGCAGTTTCCAGTCGGTCCAGGGTATCACAGATACGCAGTATTTT.

The chain links TRBV2 to TRBJ2-3; D might be TRBD1 or TRBD2, each matching 6 bases. The CDR3 loop spans 16 amino acids. Trimming shortened V by 3 bases and J by 2 bases, and 15 bases separated the two germline ends. Germline loops: CDR1 SNHLY, CDR2 FYNNEI. The CDR3 loop is CASSEEGGGITDTQYF. The CDR3 DNA sequence: TGTGCCAGCAGTGAGGAGGGGGGCGGGATCACAGATACGCAGTATTTT.

This chain links TRBV6-5 with TRBJ2-7; D may be TRBD1 or TRBD2 (6 bases each). Trimming stripped 7 bases from V and 4 bases from J, with 17 bases between. Germline V gene lookup returns CDR1 MNHEY and CDR2 SVGAGI. The CDR3 extends over 14 amino acids. CDR3 protein: CASKPGAGHYEQYF. The CDR3, as DNA: TGTGCCAGCAAACCTGGGGCGGGACATTACGAGCAGTACTTC.

The chain has TRBV7-8 and TRBJ2-1, with no clear D. Trimming shortened V by 4 bases and J by 5 bases, and 18 bases separated the two germline ends. CDR3 size: 16 residues. Germline V gives CDR1 SGHVS, CDR2 FQNEAQ. CDR3 in amino acids: CASSSIGGLVNNEQFF. The CDR3 nucleotides read TGTGCCAGCAGCTCAATAGGCGGTTTGGTTAACAATGAGCAGTTCTTC.

This rearrangement joins TRBV27 to TRBJ1-4; no clear D gene. CDR1 MNHEY and CDR2 SMNVEV come from the germline V gene (reference sequence). Trimming shortened V by 3 bases and J by 8 bases, and 7 bases separated the two germline ends. This CDR3 contains 12 residues. The DNA for the CDR3 is TGTGCCAGCAGTTTGATTGGCGAAAAACTGTTTTTT. Translating it yields CASSLIGEKLFF.